This TCR beta chain was profiled in a study of T cells in Graves' hyperthyroidism and ophthalmopathy. Trimming cost V 6 bases and J 6 bases, with 21 bases left between them. CDR3 length: 15 amino acids. Germline V lookup: CDR1 MDHEN, CDR2 SYDVKM. This clonotype was detected many times. Amplification targeted TCR beta CDR3 regions from RNA transcripts. Primed by the HTBI set, a first-round RT-PCR was run on the TCR CDR3. TCRdb independently ran MiXCR on the multiplex PCR reads; one entry per CDR3 protein. This repertoire shows about 480,000 distinct CDR3 sequences, 22% found once; its top ten account for 49%.

The chain employs TRBV28 and TRBJ2-7, with a weak D call TRBD2 (6 bases). The sample comprised blood. This sequence originates from a woman aged 70-85 years with Graves' ophthalmopathy. The CDR3 loop is CASRATGGVILEQYF. For the CDR3, the DNA is TGTGCCAGCAGGGCGACCGGAGGGGTAATCCTCGAGCAGTACTTC.